This T cell receptor beta chain was documented in a study of blood T cell repertoires in COVID-19. Study overall: Sites in the United States, Italy and Spain provided acute and convalescent COVID-19 samples. From T cells, B-cell-depleted T cells, or PBMCs came the material, which was cDNA or gDNA.

Under the authors' procedure: By means of reference gene primer amplification, nucleated cell counts were estimated. The table came from immunoSEQ multiplex PCR; TCRdb's copy has only in-frame clones and leaves some out. The V and J calls and clone size were taken over from that table, and D and trimming were inferred from the DNA. This table holds about 29,000 clones, 70% to 90% found once. Trimming stripped 0 bases from V and 11 bases from J, with 13 bases between. Germline CDR1 reads LGHDT; CDR2 reads YNNKEL (reference sequence). The CDR3 covers 13 residues. This sequence joins TRBV3-1 (or the pseudogene TRBV3-2) and TRBJ1-1; D uncertain. This receptor was identified in a man between 65 and 85 years old with active COVID-19. Sequencing was carried out using peripheral blood. The CDR3 coding sequence is TGTGCCAGCAGCCAAGATAGGAGGGCCCAGGCTTTCTTT. It encodes CASSQDRRAQAFF.